The 9 T cell receptor beta chains below all came from one sample that was sequenced in a study of blood T cell repertoires in COVID-19. The table came from immunoSEQ multiplex PCR; TCRdb's copy has only in-frame clones and leaves some out. The sample holds fewer than 110,000 clones; 90% to 95% are singletons and the top ten take around 1.3%. The sequenced material came from peripheral blood. The receptors shown here come from a woman in her 30s with acute or convalescent COVID-19.

This chain uses TRBV7-9 with TRBJ2-5; TRBD2 aligns across 11 bases. Losses at the gene ends were 5 bases for V and 4 bases for J; bases not matched to a gene: 6. Germline assignment: CDR1 SEHNR and CDR2 FQNEAQ (reference sequence). The CDR3 has 15 residues. CDR3 loop: CASSPQGLAAETQYF. DNA for the CDR3: TGTGCCAGCAGCCCCCAGGGACTAGCGGCAGAGACCCAGTACTTC. Full variable domain (outside the CDR3, taken from reference TRBV7-9 and TRBJ2-5): DTGVSQNPRHKITKRGQNVTFRCDPISEHNRLYWYRQTLGQGPEFLTYFQNEAQLEKSRLLSDRFSAERPKGSFSTLEIQRTEQGDSAMYLCASSPQGLAAETQYFGPGTRLLVL.

In its sample, this clone was seen once. J is TRBJ2-1 and V is TRBV29-1, with a tentative D call TRBD1 (5 bases). CDR1 is SQVTM and CDR2 is ANQGSEA in the germline V gene. The CDR3 is 14 amino acids. V lost 8 bases, J lost 0 bases, and 14 bases lay in between. The CDR3 DNA follows: TGCAGCCCAAGACAGTTGAGCTCCTACAATGAGCAGTTCTTC. This translates into CSPRQLSSYNEQFF.

This chain joins TRBV19 and TRBJ2-1; 15 bases agree with TRBD2. The CDR3 contains 18 residues. The V and J ends lost 4 bases and 8 bases, in that order; junction bases with no gene match: 12. CDR1 and CDR2 (germline): LNHDA, SQIVND (reference sequence). CDR3 in DNA: TGTGCCAGTAGTACCGGACTAGCGGGGGGGCCTAGTGTCGATGAGCAGTTCTTC. This translates into CASSTGLAGGPSVDEQFF.

The J gene is TRBJ1-1, the V gene TRBV7-9, with 8 bases fitting TRBD1. This CDR3 region has 15 residues. CDR1 and CDR2 from the germline V gene are SEHNR and FQNEAQ (reference sequence). J gave up 2 bases and V 5 bases, and 7 bases lay outside the gene matches. The CDR3, as DNA: TGTGCCAGCAGCCGGACAGGGCTAGGAAACACTGAAGCTTTCTTT. As protein: CASSRTGLGNTEAFF.

V usage is TRBV6-5 and J usage is TRBJ2-7; possibly TRBD1 for D (6 bases). Germline CDR1 is MNHEY and CDR2 is SVGAGI. This CDR3 comprises 14 residues. V shed 5 bases and J shed 3 bases, with 14 bases lying between them. The CDR3 nucleotides read TGTGCCAGCAGTCTACAGGGTTTAGTCTACGAGCAGTACTTC. It is translated as CASSLQGLVYEQYF.

J is TRBJ2-2 and V is TRBV3-1 (or the pseudogene TRBV3-2); 11 bases map to TRBD2. CDR1 LGHDT and CDR2 YNNKEL come from the germline V gene (reference sequence). Germline trimming cut 3 bases from V and 5 bases from J; bases unmatched to any gene: 2. The length of the CDR3 is 15 residues. CDR3 nucleotides: TGTGCCAGCAGCCACCTAGCGGGAGGTACCGGGGAGCTGTTTTTT. Its protein product is CASSHLAGGTGELFF.

The chain links TRBV23-1 to TRBJ1-2, with TRBD1 matching 7 bases. TRBV23-1 belongs to the ORF category, with a function that is uncertain. The ends lost 4 bases at V and 7 bases at J; junction bases unmatched: 15. The CDR3 runs 16 residues. CDR3 protein: CASSPGGTGQVVGYTF. The CDR3 DNA is TGCGCCAGCAGTCCCGGCGGGACCGGACAGGTGGTTGGCTACACCTTC.

The gene calls are TRBV25-1 and TRBJ2-3, with 10 bases matching TRBD1. The CDR3 loop spans 15 amino acids. The J segment lost 3 bases and the V segment lost 1 base, leaving 1 base of the junction unmatched. CDR1 is MGHDK, CDR2 SYGVNS, per germline. This CDR3 reads CASSESGQGTDTQYF. Here the CDR3 DNA reads TGTGCCAGCAGTGAATCGGGACAGGGGACAGATACGCAGTATTTT. Full variable domain (remainder filled in from reference TRBV25-1 and TRBJ2-3): EADIYQTPRYLVIGTGKKITLECSQTMGHDKMYWYQQDPGMELHLIHYSYGVNSTEKGDLSSESTVSRIRTEHFPLTLESARPSHTSQYLCASSESGQGTDTQYFGPGTRLTVL.

This clone came up a few times. The chain joins TRBV18 to TRBJ1-1; D is unresolved. Trimming removed 6 bases at V and 1 base at J, with 9 bases between. Looked up from germline, CDR1 is KGHSH and CDR2 is LQKENI. There are 13 residues in the CDR3. The CDR3 sequence: CASSQTGNTEAFF. In DNA, the CDR3 is TGTGCCAGCTCCCAGACGGGGAACACTGAAGCTTTCTTT.